These 22 T cell receptor beta chains originate from one sample sequenced in a study of identifying expanded T cells in peripheral blood. Only in-frame clones appear in the TCRdb table, and some are missing; sequencing was by immunoSEQ multiplex PCR. This sample has 45,000 to 75,000 clones, with under 85% found just once. The sequenced sample consisted of blood. The source of these receptors is a person between 18 and 75 years old in good health.

The gene calls are TRBV4-3 and TRBJ1-1; 7 nucleotides match TRBD1. J was trimmed by 6 bases and V by 0 bases; bases with no gene match: 7. Germline CDR1 and CDR2: LGHNA and YSLEER. This CDR3 region has 15 residues. The CDR3 DNA is TGCGCCAGCAGCCAAGATCTGCAGGGGGGCTCTGAAGCTTTCTTT. It encodes CASSQDLQGGSEAFF.

This clone is a singleton in its sample. V usage is TRBV5-6 and J usage is TRBJ2-6; D not resolved. This CDR3 contains 16 residues. V was cut by 1 base and J by 1 base, with 9 bases left in between. CDR1 is SGHDT and CDR2 is YYEEEE in the germline V gene. The CDR3 sequence is CASSLTTSSGANVLTF. DNA of the CDR3: TGTGCCAGCAGCTTGACCACGTCTTCTGGGGCCAACGTCCTGACTTTC.

The chain couples TRBV19 to TRBJ1-5; D gene ambiguous. V lost 4 bases to trimming and J lost 7 bases, with 14 bases between them. Germline V gives CDR1 LNHDA, CDR2 SQIVND (reference sequence). The CDR3 length is 14 residues. The CDR3 is CASSTSDRRQPQHF. The CDR3 DNA is TGTGCCAGTAGTACCTCGGACCGGCGACAGCCCCAGCATTTT.

The chain combines TRBV7-4 with TRBJ1-1, with D perhaps matching TRBD1 (5 bases). Germline assignment: CDR1 SGHVT and CDR2 SQSDAQ. The CDR3 length is 15 residues. V lost 5 bases to trimming and J lost 6 bases, with 19 bases between them. This CDR3 is CASSPIHAGPAEAFF. The CDR3 DNA reads as TGTGCCAGCAGCCCGATACACGCGGGGCCAGCTGAAGCTTTCTTT.

In this sample, this clone turned up a few times. The J gene is TRBJ2-1, the V gene TRBV6-6, with D perhaps given as TRBD1 or TRBD2 (7 bases each). Germline CDR1 reads MNHNY; CDR2 reads SVGAGI (reference sequence). Trimming took 6 bases from V and 8 from J, leaving 17 bases between them. This CDR3 contains 14 residues. The CDR3 is CASSFNRGGDEQFF. CDR3 DNA: TGTGCCAGCAGCTTCAACAGGGGAGGGGATGAGCAGTTCTTC.

The CDR3 protein is CASRGTGGPRDEQFF. The CDR3 nucleotides read TGTGCCAGCAGAGGAACAGGAGGGCCCCGCGATGAGCAGTTCTTC. The chain employs TRBV4-2 and TRBJ2-1, with D tentatively TRBD2 (6 bases). The CDR3 is 15 amino acids. The V and J ends lost 6 bases and 8 bases respectively, with 20 bases between them. Germline CDR1 LGHNA, CDR2 YNFKEQ.

The chain joins TRBV6-4 to TRBJ1-5, with D perhaps matching TRBD1 (6 bases). Trimming removed 5 bases from V and 4 bases from J, with 9 bases in between. CDR3 size: 13 residues. CDR1 and CDR2 from the germline V gene are MRHNA and SNTAGT. CDR3 nucleotide sequence: TGTGCCAGCAGTTGGACAGAGAATCAGCCCCAGCATTTT. Its translation is CASSWTENQPQHF.

This clone occurred once. The same CDR3 is also encoded by other DNA sequences in this sample. The rearrangement joins TRBV6-4 to TRBJ2-3; weak D call: TRBD1 (6 bases). In germline, CDR1 is MRHNA, CDR2 SNTAGT. This CDR3 spans 13 amino acids. V lost 0 bases to trimming and J lost 8 bases, with 9 bases between them. The DNA of the CDR3 is TGTGCCAGCAGTGACTCGAGGGGGACTACGCAGTATTTT. Amino acid sequence: CASSDSRGTTQYF.

The sample holds a few counts of this clone. CDR3 in amino acids: CATSRDRQGIGELFF. Written as DNA, the CDR3 is TGTGCCACCAGCAGAGATAGACAGGGAATCGGGGAGCTGTTTTTT. The chain uses TRBV15 and TRBJ2-2; 7 nucleotides agree with TRBD1. Germline lookup yields CDR1 LNHNV and CDR2 YYDKDF (reference sequence). This CDR3 spans 15 amino acids. Germline trimming cut 0 bases from V and 7 bases from J; bases unmatched to any gene: 5. Drawing the rest from reference TRBV15 and TRBJ2-2, the complete variable domain is DAMVIQNPRYQVTQFGKPVTLSCSQTLNHNVMYWYQQKSSQAPKLLFHYYDKDFNNEADTPDNFQSRRPNTSFCFLDIRSPGLGDTAMYLCATSRDRQGIGELFFGEGSRLTVL.

This clone was found many times. The chain recombines TRBV7-2 with TRBJ2-7; a possible D gene is TRBD1 (5 bases). The CDR3 loop spans 14 amino acids. Per germline, CDR1 SGHTA and CDR2 FQGNSA. The V end lost 1 base, the J end lost 5 bases, and 12 bases lay between the germline ends. The CDR3: CASSLGGRVHEQYV. In nucleotides, the CDR3 is TGTGCCAGCAGCTTAGGTGGCAGGGTGCACGAGCAGTACGTC.

The rearrangement links TRBV11-2 to TRBJ2-5; perhaps D is TRBD1 or TRBD2 (5 bases each). This CDR3 region has 15 residues. Deletions cut 3 bases from V and 9 bases from J, with 20 bases between. The germline CDR1 and CDR2 sequences are SGHAT and FQNNGV. CDR3: CASSFRRDVGVAQYF. The CDR3 DNA is TGTGCCAGCAGCTTTCGTCGGGACGTAGGGGTCGCCCAGTACTTC.

The V and J genes are TRBV7-9 and TRBJ1-2; D is unclear. Looked up from germline, CDR1 is SEHNR and CDR2 is FQNEAQ (reference sequence). V lost 1 base, J lost 0 bases, and 6 bases lay in between. This CDR3 spans 14 amino acids. CDR3 DNA sequence: TGTGCCAGCAGCTTAGATCGACCTAACTATGGCTACACCTTC. This gives the protein CASSLDRPNYGYTF.

V gene TRBV7-3 combines with J gene TRBJ2-3, with 11 bases lining up with TRBD2. The CDR3 contains 16 residues. The trim removed 4 bases at V and 2 bases at J, leaving 5 bases unmatched. Germline CDR1 SGHTA, CDR2 FQGTGA. This CDR3 reads CASSSLTSGNTDTQYF. The CDR3 DNA follows: TGTGCCAGCAGCTCATTGACTAGCGGGAACACAGATACGCAGTATTTT.

The V and J genes are TRBV9 and TRBJ2-3, with unresolved D. Trimming pared 3 bases from V and 3 bases from J, leaving 8 bases between. Germline V gene lookup returns CDR1 SGDLS and CDR2 YYNGEE. This CDR3 has 13 residues. The CDR3 loop is CASSAPLTDTQYF. The CDR3 DNA follows: TGTGCCAGCAGCGCCCCTTTAACAGATACGCAGTATTTT.

On this clone itself: An end of the junction does not agree with germline; a read error may underlie this. The CDR3 sequence is CAASVQGDF. The CDR3 nucleotides are TGTGCCGCAAGCGTTCAAGGGGACTTC. This chain uses TRBV6-1 with TRBJ2-7, with D possibly matching TRBD1 (5 bases). Germline values: CDR1 MNHNS, CDR2 SASEGT. The CDR3 covers 9 residues.

This chain uses TRBV19 with TRBJ2-2; tentative D call: TRBD1 (6 bases). The V and J ends lost 7 bases and 5 bases respectively, with 14 bases between them. From germline, CDR1 is LNHDA and CDR2 SQIVND (reference sequence). The CDR3 sequence is 14 residues long. The DNA of the CDR3 is TGTGCCAGTAACCCCGCCAGGGGTACCGGGGAGCTGTTTTTT. Amino acid sequence: CASNPARGTGELFF.

The CDR3 DNA follows: TGTGCCAGTAGAATCAGACTAGGGGTGGACGGGGAGCTGTTTTTT. Protein product: CASRIRLGVDGELFF. The chain employs TRBV19 and TRBJ2-2, with D possibly being TRBD2 (6 bases). This CDR3 has 15 residues. Looked up from germline, CDR1 is LNHDA and CDR2 is SQIVND (reference sequence). V gave up 6 bases and J gave up 7 bases, with 18 bases separating them.

The chain combines TRBV5-4 with TRBJ2-1; 10 bases map to TRBD2. Unmatched junction bases numbered 5, after V lost 1 base and J lost 4 bases. Germline V gene sequence: CDR1 SGHNT, CDR2 YYREEE (reference sequence). The CDR3 consists of 16 residues. CDR3 amino acids: CASSLIVLAGYNEQFF. The CDR3 nucleotides read TGTGCCAGCAGCTTGATCGTACTAGCGGGGTACAATGAGCAGTTCTTC. Supplemented by reference TRBV5-4 and TRBJ2-1, the full variable domain reads ETGVTQSPTHLIKTRGQQVTLRCSSQSGHNTVSWYQQALGQGPQFIFQYYREEENGRGNFPPRFSGLQFPNYSSELNVNALELDDSALYLCASSLIVLAGYNEQFFGPGTRLTVL.

The chain couples TRBV2 to TRBJ2-6; D is possibly TRBD1 or TRBD2 (5 bases each). CDR3 length equals 16 residues. The germline V and J ends were trimmed by 7 bases and 3 bases, with 16 bases remaining between them. Germline V lookup: CDR1 SNHLY, CDR2 FYNNEI. CDR3 nucleotides: TGTGCCAGCACTTCTTCCGGGGCGCTTGGGGCCAACGTCCTGACTTTC. Its translation is CASTSSGALGANVLTF.

This clone showed up just once. V usage is TRBV18 and J usage is TRBJ2-1; TRBD2 is a possible D gene (5 bases). Per the germline V gene, CDR1 is KGHSH and CDR2 is LQKENI. V shed 2 bases and J shed 9 bases, with 11 bases lying between them. The CDR3 loop spans 13 amino acids. The CDR3 loop is CASSPILGSEQFF. The DNA of the CDR3 is TGTGCCAGCTCACCAATTCTAGGGAGTGAGCAGTTCTTC.

The V gene is TRBV19, the J gene TRBJ2-3, with 9 nucleotides matching TRBD1. The germline gives CDR1 LNHDA, CDR2 SQIVND (reference sequence). The junction had 8 bases not matched to a gene; V was cut back by 8 bases and J by 8 bases. This CDR3 has 13 residues. The CDR3 protein is CASEQGARGTQYF. DNA for the CDR3: TGTGCCAGTGAACAGGGGGCAAGAGGTACGCAGTATTTT.

The gene calls are TRBV5-1 and TRBJ2-2; D may match TRBD1 or TRBD2 (5 bases each). This CDR3 has 16 amino acids. Germline CDR1 and CDR2: SGHRS and YFSETQ. The V gene lost 4 bases and the J gene lost 4 bases, with 17 bases spanning the gap. DNA for the CDR3: TGCGCCAGCAGCGCAGCCCGGGACCGGGGCACCGGGGAGCTGTTTTTT. It codes for CASSAARDRGTGELFF. The full variable domain, completed using reference TRBV5-1 and TRBJ2-2, is KAGVTQTPRYLIKTRGQQVTLSCSPISGHRSVSWYQQTPGQGLQFLFEYFSETQRNKGNFPGRFSGRQFSNSRSEMNVSTLELGDSALYLCASSAARDRGTGELFFGEGSRLTVL.